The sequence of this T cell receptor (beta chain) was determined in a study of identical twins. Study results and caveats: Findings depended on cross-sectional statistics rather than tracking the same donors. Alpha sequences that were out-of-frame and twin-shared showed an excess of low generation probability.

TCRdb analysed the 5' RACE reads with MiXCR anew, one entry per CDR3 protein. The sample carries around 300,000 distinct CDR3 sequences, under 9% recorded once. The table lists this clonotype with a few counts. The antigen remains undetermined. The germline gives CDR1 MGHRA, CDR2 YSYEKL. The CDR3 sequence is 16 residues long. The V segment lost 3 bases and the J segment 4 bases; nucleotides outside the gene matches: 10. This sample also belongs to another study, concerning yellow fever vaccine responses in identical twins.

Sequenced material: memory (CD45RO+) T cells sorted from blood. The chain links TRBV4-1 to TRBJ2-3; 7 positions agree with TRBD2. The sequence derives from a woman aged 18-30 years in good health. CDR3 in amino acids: CASSQVAGVGADTQYF. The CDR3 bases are TGCGCCAGCAGCCAGGTGGCGGGAGTGGGGGCAGATACGCAGTATTTT.